The 19 T cell receptor beta chains below come from one sample, sequenced in a study of blood T cell repertoires in COVID-19. The protocol was immunoSEQ multiplex PCR, while the TCRdb copy is restricted to in-frame clones and leaves out a portion. The sample lists about 39,000 clones; approximately 89% were seen once. Sequencing was performed on peripheral blood. The source is a man aged 50 to 59 with active COVID-19.

The genes are TRBV18 and TRBJ1-4, with TRBD1 identical over 8 bases. Germline assignment: CDR1 KGHSH and CDR2 LQKENI. CDR3 length: 15 residues. Unmatched junction bases numbered 10, after V lost 6 bases and J lost 7 bases. The CDR3 here is CASSQPGQGGEKLFF. The CDR3 DNA follows: TGTGCCAGCTCCCAACCAGGACAGGGAGGTGAAAAACTGTTTTTT.

V usage is TRBV11-1 and J usage is TRBJ2-7; D is possibly TRBD1 (6 bases). With 1 base removed from V and 7 bases from J, the gap between germline ends came to 17 bases. CDR1 is SGHAT and CDR2 is FQDESV in the germline V gene (reference sequence). The length of the CDR3 is 15 residues. This CDR3 is CASSLVARGLGEQYF. CDR3 bases: TGTGCCAGCAGCTTAGTCGCCAGGGGCCTGGGTGAGCAGTACTTC.

The gene calls are TRBV10-2 and TRBJ1-1; D not resolved. V was shortened by 7 bases and J by 9 bases, with 12 bases between the two germline ends. The V gene's germline CDR1 is WSHSY and CDR2 SAAADI. The CDR3 has 11 residues. This CDR3 is CASTAGPQAFF. The CDR3 DNA is TGCGCCAGCACAGCGGGCCCTCAAGCTTTCTTT.

V is TRBV4-2 and J is TRBJ1-3; 9 bases are a match to TRBD1. Per the germline V gene, CDR1 is LGHNA and CDR2 is YNFKEQ. V lost 0 bases and J lost 2; bases outside the gene matches: 2. There are 16 residues in the CDR3. CDR3 region: CASSQERTGAGNTIYF. DNA of the CDR3: TGTGCCAGCAGCCAAGAGCGGACAGGGGCTGGAAACACCATATATTTT.

This clone occurred once. The rearrangement uses TRBV19 and TRBJ2-7; D gene ambiguous. V lost 7 bases and J 5 bases, leaving 24 bases between the germline ends. CDR3 size: 16 residues. Germline CDR1 LNHDA, CDR2 SQIVND (reference sequence). CDR3 bases: TGTGCCAGTACCCCCATTGGGTCAGCGAGGCCCCACGAGCAGTACTTC. Translated: CASTPIGSARPHEQYF.

The J gene is TRBJ2-2, the V gene TRBV10-3; perhaps TRBD2 as D (6 bases). In germline, CDR1 is ENHRY, CDR2 SYGVKD. Trimming cost V 0 bases and J 4 bases, with 12 bases left between them. The CDR3 is made up of 16 amino acids. The CDR3 coding sequence is TGTGCCATCAGTGAGTCGGGGGGAGAGACCACCGGGGAGCTGTTTTTT. Its protein is CAISESGGETTGELFF.

The genes are TRBV6-2 or TRBV6-3 and TRBJ1-6; D may be TRBD1 (5 bases). This CDR3 is 15 amino acids long. CDR1 is MNHEY and CDR2 is SVGEGT in the germline V gene. Trimming stripped 0 bases from V and 8 bases from J, with 11 bases between. CDR3 residues: CASSYSGRDDSPLHF. The CDR3 DNA reads TGTGCCAGCAGTTACTCGGGCAGGGATGATTCACCCCTCCACTTT.

The chain uses TRBV27 and TRBJ1-5; D may be TRBD1 (6 bases). The CDR3 loop spans 19 amino acids. Per the germline V gene, CDR1 is MNHEY and CDR2 is SMNVEV (reference sequence). V lost 1 base and J lost 7, with 26 bases in between. The CDR3 sequence: CASSLFMSGAGGRRQPQHF. The CDR3 DNA reads TGTGCCAGCAGTTTATTCATGTCGGGCGCGGGGGGGCGCAGACAGCCCCAGCATTTT.

The chain recombines TRBV6-5 with TRBJ1-1, with D unresolved. CDR1 and CDR2 from the germline V gene are MNHEY and SVGAGI. CDR3 size: 13 residues. With 7 bases removed from V and 0 bases from J, the gap between germline ends came to 9 bases. The CDR3 reads CASTATLNTEAFF. The CDR3 DNA sequence: TGTGCCAGCACGGCGACATTGAACACTGAAGCTTTCTTT.

This chain links TRBV10-3 with TRBJ2-2, with D hard to call. This CDR3 spans 13 amino acids. Trimming removed 6 bases from V and 1 base from J, with 6 bases in between. CDR1 and CDR2 from the germline V gene are ENHRY and SYGVKD. Written as DNA, the CDR3 is TGTGCCATCAGCCCACAGAACACCGGGGAGCTGTTTTTT. Translation gives CAISPQNTGELFF.

The chain carries TRBV14 and TRBJ2-3; 7 bases are a match to TRBD1. Germline loops: CDR1 SGHDN, CDR2 FVKESK. The CDR3 loop spans 13 amino acids. V shed 4 bases, J shed 10 bases, and the junction held 8 bases outside the gene matches. This chain's CDR3 is CASSLLGQASQYF. The CDR3 DNA follows: TGTGCCAGCAGCCTACTCGGACAGGCTTCGCAGTATTTT.

The chain combines TRBV4-1 with TRBJ1-5; TRBD1 agrees at 7 bases. The CDR3 sequence is 15 residues long. J was trimmed by 2 bases and V by 0 bases; bases with no gene match: 1. The germline CDR1 and CDR2 sequences are MGHRA and YSYEKL. CDR3 loop: CASSQETGGNQPQHF. For the CDR3, the DNA is TGCGCCAGCAGCCAAGAAACAGGGGGCAATCAGCCCCAGCATTTT.

This chain connects TRBV12-3 or TRBV12-4 to TRBJ2-1; weak D call: TRBD2 (5 bases). The V end lost 5 bases, the J end lost 10 bases, and 15 bases lay between the germline ends. The CDR3 covers 13 residues. This CDR3 reads CASSRGPYSEQFF. The CDR3 DNA follows: TGTGCCAGCAGTCGAGGGCCGTACTCCGAGCAGTTCTTC.

The chain joins TRBV5-5 to TRBJ2-7, with 8 bases lining up with TRBD2. The CDR3 has 16 amino acids. The trim removed 0 bases at V and 0 bases at J, leaving 5 bases unmatched. Germline CDR1 SGHKS, CDR2 YYEKEE (reference sequence). The CDR3 protein is CASSLGRGASSYEQYF. Here the CDR3 DNA reads TGTGCCAGCAGCTTGGGGCGGGGGGCTAGCTCCTACGAGCAGTACTTC.

In nucleotides, the CDR3 is TGTGCCTGGAGTGAGGACATTAGCTCCTACAATGAGCAGTTCTTC. Residues: CAWSEDISSYNEQFF. The rearrangement links TRBV30 to TRBJ2-1; TRBD1 might be the D (5 bases). Germline CDR1 reads GTSNPN; CDR2 reads SVGIG (reference sequence). CDR3 length: 15 amino acids. The germline V and J ends were trimmed by 1 base and 0 bases, with 10 bases remaining between them.

This clone was seen once. The chain uses TRBV7-9 and TRBJ2-7, with TRBD2 matching over 8 bases. Trimming took 5 bases from V and 3 from J; bases not matched to a gene: 12. CDR3 length: 16 residues. The germline V gene has CDR1 SEHNR and CDR2 FQNEAQ (reference sequence). This chain's CDR3 is CASSRMGSGANYEQYF. The CDR3 DNA reads TGTGCCAGCAGCAGAATGGGTAGCGGGGCAAACTACGAGCAGTACTTC.

This chain uses TRBV3-1 (or the pseudogene TRBV3-2) with TRBJ1-2; 9 bases match TRBD1. Germline trimming cut 2 bases from V and 4 bases from J; bases unmatched to any gene: 5. Per the germline V gene, CDR1 is LGHDT and CDR2 is YNNKEL (reference sequence). The length of the CDR3 is 15 residues. The chain's CDR3 is CASSQLTGGIYGYTF. CDR3 sequence (DNA): TGTGCCAGCAGCCAACTCACAGGGGGCATCTATGGCTACACCTTC.

The J gene is TRBJ2-7, the V gene TRBV12-3 or TRBV12-4; 9 bases align to TRBD2. The V segment lost 6 bases and the J segment 2 bases; nucleotides outside the gene matches: 2. The CDR3 has 13 amino acids. CDR3 nucleotide sequence: TGTGCCAGCAGGCTAGCGGGGACCTACGAGCAGTACTTC. Translating gives CASRLAGTYEQYF.

The V gene is TRBV7-9, the J gene TRBJ2-1; 8 bases map to TRBD2. CDR1 SEHNR and CDR2 FQNEAQ come from the germline V gene (reference sequence). The CDR3 has 15 amino acids. V trimming: 5 bases; J trimming: 5 bases; junction bases outside the gene matches: 8. CDR3 in amino acids: CASSLSGSWNNEQFF. In DNA, the CDR3 is TGTGCCAGCAGCCTGAGCGGGAGTTGGAACAATGAGCAGTTCTTC.